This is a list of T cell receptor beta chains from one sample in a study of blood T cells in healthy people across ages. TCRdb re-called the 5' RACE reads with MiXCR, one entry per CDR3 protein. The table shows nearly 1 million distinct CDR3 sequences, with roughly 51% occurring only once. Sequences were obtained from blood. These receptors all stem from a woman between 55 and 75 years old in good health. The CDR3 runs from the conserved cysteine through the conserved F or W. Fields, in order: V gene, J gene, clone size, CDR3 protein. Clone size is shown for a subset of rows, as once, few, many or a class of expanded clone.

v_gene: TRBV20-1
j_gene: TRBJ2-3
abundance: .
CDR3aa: CSARRETGTDTQYF

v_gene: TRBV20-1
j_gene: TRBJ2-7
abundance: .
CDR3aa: CSARQAQILYEQYF

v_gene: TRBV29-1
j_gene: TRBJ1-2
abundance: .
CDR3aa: CSVRHGLHYGYTF

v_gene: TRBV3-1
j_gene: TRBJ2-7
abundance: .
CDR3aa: CASSNRGPYEQYF

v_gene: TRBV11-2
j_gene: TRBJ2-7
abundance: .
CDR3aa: CASSRDRLTYEQYF

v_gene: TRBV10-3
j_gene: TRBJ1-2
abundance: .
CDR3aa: CAISGEVSYGYTF

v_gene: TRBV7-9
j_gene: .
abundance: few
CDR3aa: CASSLVTGGHYEQYF

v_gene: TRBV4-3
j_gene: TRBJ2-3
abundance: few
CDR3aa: CASSQEGGGPVDTQYF

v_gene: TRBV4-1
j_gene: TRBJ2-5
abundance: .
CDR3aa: CASSPGAWETTGIEQYF

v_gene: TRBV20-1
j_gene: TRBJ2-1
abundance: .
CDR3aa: CSARGDTWGFF

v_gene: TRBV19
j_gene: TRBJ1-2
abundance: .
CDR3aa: CASTVVDRRGSYTF

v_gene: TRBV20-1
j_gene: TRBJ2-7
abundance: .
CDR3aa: CSATPGLAGDYEQYF

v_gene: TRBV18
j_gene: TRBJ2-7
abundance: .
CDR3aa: CASSRTGNPPYEQYF

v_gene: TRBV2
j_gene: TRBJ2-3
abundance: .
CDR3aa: CASSAARTDTQYF

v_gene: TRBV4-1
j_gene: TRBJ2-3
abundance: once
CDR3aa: CASSPLAARSTDTQYF

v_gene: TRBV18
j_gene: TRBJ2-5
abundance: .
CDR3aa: CASSTSGNQETQYF

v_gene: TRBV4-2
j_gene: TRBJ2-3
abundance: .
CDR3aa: CASSQEVYLEQYF

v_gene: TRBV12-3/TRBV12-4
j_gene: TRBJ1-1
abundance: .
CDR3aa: CASSGQRVTEAFF

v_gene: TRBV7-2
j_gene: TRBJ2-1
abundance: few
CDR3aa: CASSLTRVYNEQFF

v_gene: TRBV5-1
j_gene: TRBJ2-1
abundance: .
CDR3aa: CASSFFGGRGSNEQFF

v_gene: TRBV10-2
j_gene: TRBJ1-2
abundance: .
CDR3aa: CASSEMGRGGSYGYTF

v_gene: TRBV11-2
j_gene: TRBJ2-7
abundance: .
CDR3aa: CASSFWTGESYEQYF

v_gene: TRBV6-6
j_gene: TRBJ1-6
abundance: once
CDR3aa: CASSRGTEHSPLHF

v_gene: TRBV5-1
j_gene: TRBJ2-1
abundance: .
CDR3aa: CASSYYSSGRGGNEQFF

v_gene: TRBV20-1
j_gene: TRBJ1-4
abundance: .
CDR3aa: CSAIGTNEKLFF

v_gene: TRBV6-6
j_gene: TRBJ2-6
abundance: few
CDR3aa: CASSRTSGNSGANVLTF

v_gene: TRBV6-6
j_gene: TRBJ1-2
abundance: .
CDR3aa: CASSYEGGSNGYTF

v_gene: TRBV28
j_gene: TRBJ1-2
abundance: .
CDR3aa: CASSFSGRSGYTF

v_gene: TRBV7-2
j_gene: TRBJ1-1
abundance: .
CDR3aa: CASSHDPDRSTEAFF

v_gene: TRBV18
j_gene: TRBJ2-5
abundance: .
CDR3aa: CASSPRVAVQETQYF

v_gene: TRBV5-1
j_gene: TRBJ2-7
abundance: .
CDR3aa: CASSLDLRSYEQYF

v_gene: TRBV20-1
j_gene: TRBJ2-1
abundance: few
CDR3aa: CSAGGLAGLVQQFF

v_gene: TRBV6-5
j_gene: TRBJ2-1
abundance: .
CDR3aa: CASSYSMPGLAGGEPRQFF

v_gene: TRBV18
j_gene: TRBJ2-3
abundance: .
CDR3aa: CASSPTRLEDTQYF

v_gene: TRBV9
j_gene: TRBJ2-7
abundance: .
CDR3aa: CASSRTTEPYEQYF

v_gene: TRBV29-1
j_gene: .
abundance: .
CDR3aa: CSAEGPSGYEQYF

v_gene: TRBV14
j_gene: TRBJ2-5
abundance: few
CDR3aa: CASSQIFWFQETQYF

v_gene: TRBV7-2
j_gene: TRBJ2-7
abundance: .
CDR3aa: CASSPSILYEQYF

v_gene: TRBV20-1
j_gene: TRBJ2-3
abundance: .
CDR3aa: CSAAMNTQYF

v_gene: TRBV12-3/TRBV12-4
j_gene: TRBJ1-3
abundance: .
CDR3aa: CASSFKRRPVGNTIYF

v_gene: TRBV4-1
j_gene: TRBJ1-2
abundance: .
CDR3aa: CASSRGGGRALGYGYTF

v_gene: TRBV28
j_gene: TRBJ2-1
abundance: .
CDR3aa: CASSSLLASGGDSYNEQFF

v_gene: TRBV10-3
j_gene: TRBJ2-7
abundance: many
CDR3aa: CAINDRQGTTYEQYF

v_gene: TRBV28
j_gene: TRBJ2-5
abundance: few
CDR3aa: CASTDAGQGGETQYF

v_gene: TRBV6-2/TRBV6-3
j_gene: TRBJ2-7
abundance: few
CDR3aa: CASSRGLVGYEQYF

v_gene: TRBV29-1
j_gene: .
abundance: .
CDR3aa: CSVEELGYEQYF

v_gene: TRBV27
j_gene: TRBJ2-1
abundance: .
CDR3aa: CASSFLSGQTSYNEQFF

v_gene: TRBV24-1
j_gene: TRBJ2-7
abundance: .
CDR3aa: CATSDLGLAGGPGNEQYF